The next 8 T cell receptor beta chains were all read from a single sample in a study of T cells after yellow fever vaccination. MiXCR, applied by TCRdb to the 5' RACE reads, yields one record per CDR3 protein. The data hold about 260,000 distinct CDR3 sequences, with 13% observed a single time. Specimen: CD4+ T cells sorted from PBMCs, collected 45 days after the yellow fever booster vaccination. The receptor set was obtained from a man younger than 40 who received the YFV17D yellow fever vaccine.

This clonotype was found once. The rearrangement joins TRBV2 to TRBJ2-5; 7 nucleotides line up with TRBD1. V trimming: 4 bases; J trimming: 2 bases; junction bases outside the gene matches: 4. The CDR3 runs to 14 residues. Germline CDR1 and CDR2: SNHLY and FYNNEI. Here the CDR3 reads CASSADRYQETQYF. Written as DNA, the CDR3 is TGTGCCAGCAGTGCGGACAGGTATCAAGAGACCCAGTACTTC. The full variable domain, completed using reference TRBV2 and TRBJ2-5, is EPEVTQTPSHQVTQMGQEVILRCVPISNHLYFYWYRQILGQKVEFLVSFYNNEISEKSEIFDDQFSVERPDGSNFTLKIRSTKLEDSAMYFCASSADRYQETQYFGPGTRLLVL.

The chain combines TRBV29-1 with TRBJ2-1; D may be TRBD1 or TRBD2 (7 bases each). Germline loops: CDR1 SQVTM, CDR2 ANQGSEA. This CDR3 contains 15 residues. V dropped 7 bases and J dropped 7 bases, with 23 bases sitting between them. CDR3 loop: CSAALGRGGSNEQFF. In DNA, the CDR3 is TGCAGCGCCGCTCTTGGCAGGGGGGGATCTAATGAGCAGTTCTTC.

This chain joins TRBV10-3 and TRBJ2-7; perhaps TRBD2 as D (6 bases). V shed 10 bases and J shed 0 bases, with 19 bases lying between them. Looked up from germline, CDR1 is ENHRY and CDR2 is SYGVKD. The CDR3 is 15 amino acids. CDR3 DNA: TGTGCCACTTACTCCCCGCCTAGCGACTCCTACGAGCAGTACTTC. The encoded protein is CATYSPPSDSYEQYF.

This clonotype was observed a handful of times. The CDR3 DNA reads as TGTGCCAGCTCCTCTCAACACACCGGGGAGCTGTTTTTT. As protein: CASSSQHTGELFF. The chain uses TRBV28 and TRBJ2-2; D gene unclear. The CDR3 is made up of 13 amino acids. CDR1 and CDR2 from the germline V gene are MDHEN and SYDVKM. Trimming took off 8 bases at V and 3 bases at J, with 10 bases between the two ends.

This clonotype was observed a few times. The V and J genes are TRBV7-2 and TRBJ2-7; 13 bases line up with TRBD2. V was pared by 5 bases and J by 6 bases, with 7 bases of the junction left unmatched. This CDR3 has 15 residues. Germline V gene lookup returns CDR1 SGHTA and CDR2 FQGNSA. CDR3 residues: CASSPTRTSGSEQYF. As DNA, the CDR3 is TGTGCCAGCAGCCCGACTAGGACTAGCGGGAGCGAGCAGTACTTC.

At least ten counts were recorded for this clonotype. The chain employs TRBV7-2 and TRBJ2-1; D unresolved. Deletions cut 5 bases from V and 1 base from J, with 12 bases between. The CDR3 is made up of 15 amino acids. Germline CDR1 is SGHTA and CDR2 is FQGNSA. The CDR3 DNA sequence: TGTGCCAGCAGCAACGACGTAAGTTCCTACAATGAGCAGTTCTTC. Protein sequence: CASSNDVSSYNEQFF.

This clonotype occurred a few times. This sequence joins TRBV5-6 and TRBJ2-7; 9 bases line up with TRBD1. Looked up from germline, CDR1 is SGHDT and CDR2 is YYEEEE. The CDR3 extends over 16 amino acids. Unmatched junction bases numbered 14, after V lost 6 bases and J lost 4 bases. CDR3 region: CASIRIEDRGGYEQYF. The CDR3 DNA reads TGTGCCAGCATCCGGATCGAGGACAGGGGAGGATACGAGCAGTACTTC.

The chain has TRBV27 and TRBJ2-7, with TRBD2 identical over 10 bases. The germline V gene encodes CDR1 MNHEY and CDR2 SMNVEV (reference sequence). This CDR3 contains 16 residues. Trimming cost V 6 bases and J 2 bases; bases outside gene matches: 10. The CDR3 DNA reads as TGTGCCAGCAGACCTACGACTAGCGGGTCCCCCTACGAGCAGTACTTC. Translated: CASRPTTSGSPYEQYF.